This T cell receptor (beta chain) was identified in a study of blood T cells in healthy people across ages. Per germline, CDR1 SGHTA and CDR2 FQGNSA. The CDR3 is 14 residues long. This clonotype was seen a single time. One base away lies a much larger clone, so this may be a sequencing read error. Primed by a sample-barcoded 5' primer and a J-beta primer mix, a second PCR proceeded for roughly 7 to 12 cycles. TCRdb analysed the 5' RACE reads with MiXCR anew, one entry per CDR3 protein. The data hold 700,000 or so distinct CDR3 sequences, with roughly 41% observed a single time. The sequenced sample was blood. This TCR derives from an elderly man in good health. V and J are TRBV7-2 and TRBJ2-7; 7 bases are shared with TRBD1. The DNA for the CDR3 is TGTGTCAGCAGCTTAGACAGGGCCTACTACGAGCAGTACTTC. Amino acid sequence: CVSSLDRAYYEQYF.